A selection of T cell receptor beta chains follows, all from one sample in a study of beta chain features in type 1 diabetes. Some clones are missing from TCRdb's copy, which holds only in-frame ones; the method was immunoSEQ multiplex PCR. The sample lists some 350,000 clones; around an eighth were seen once. Sequenced material: naive CD4+ T cells from blood. Every receptor here comes from a woman between 18 and 29 years old with type 1 diabetes. Both conserved end residues are part of each CDR3. D genes are given only for firm matches. Size is stated for part of the rows, as once, few or many counts, or as a class when the clone is expanded.

V	size	D	J	CDR3	DNA
TRBV7-6	few	-	TRBJ1-3	CASQGYSGNTIYF	TGTGCCAGTCAGGGCTACTCTGGAAACACCATATATTTT
TRBV28	few	-	TRBJ2-3	CASSLNLPSTDTQYF	TGTGCCAGCAGTTTAAACTTGCCTAGCACAGATACGCAGTATTTT
TRBV7-2	few	-	TRBJ2-1	CASSRGGSSYNEQFF	TGTGCCAGCAGCCGCGGAGGGTCGTCCTACAATGAGCAGTTCTTC
TRBV5-1	few	-	TRBJ2-7	CASSLGTVSYEQYF	TGCGCCAGCAGCTTGGGGACTGTCTCCTACGAGCAGTACTTC
TRBV30	-	-	TRBJ2-7	CAWSVGGGRVATTYEQYF	TGTGCCTGGAGTGTAGGGGGAGGGAGAGTTGCGACAACCTACGAGCAGTACTTC
TRBV9	-	TRBD1	TRBJ2-2	CASSRQGVTGELFF	TGTGCCAGCAGCAGACAGGGGGTTACCGGGGAGCTGTTTTTT
TRBV29-1	-	-	TRBJ1-1	CSVGFRATHTEAFF	TGCAGCGTTGGTTTCAGGGCAACCCACACTGAAGCTTTCTTT
TRBV6-5	-	TRBD2	TRBJ2-5	CASTYSGRETQYF	TGTGCCAGCACTTATAGCGGGCGCGAGACCCAGTACTTC
TRBV25-1	few	-	TRBJ2-4	CASSEEARDLNIQYF	TGTGCCAGCAGTGAAGAAGCTAGGGACTTGAACATTCAGTACTTC
TRBV6-5	-	TRBD1	TRBJ2-1	CASSSIRDRDYNEQFF	TGTGCCAGCAGTTCCATCCGGGACAGGGACTACAATGAGCAGTTCTTC
TRBV18	-	-	TRBJ2-1	CASSPRTGTSYNEQFF	TGTGCCAGCTCACCACGAACAGGGACCTCCTACAATGAGCAGTTCTTC
TRBV6-6	-	-	TRBJ2-5	CASSQYQETQYF	TGTGCCAGCAGTCAGTACCAAGAGACCCAGTACTTC
TRBV6-5	-	-	TRBJ2-7	CASTGLDSGPLEQYF	TGTGCCAGCACCGGACTGGACAGTGGGCCCCTAGAGCAGTACTTC
TRBV5-4	-	TRBD2	TRBJ2-1	CASRLAGGPHHEQFF	TGTGCCAGCAGGCTAGCGGGAGGGCCCCATCATGAGCAGTTCTTC
TRBV14	-	TRBD1	TRBJ1-2	CASSQAGTENYGYTF	TGTGCCAGCAGCCAGGCCGGGACAGAGAACTATGGCTACACCTTC
TRBV25-1	few	-	TRBJ2-4	CASSDQGPQNIQYF	TGTGCCAGCAGTGATCAGGGGCCCCAAAACATTCAGTACTTC
TRBV7-2	-	TRBD2	TRBJ2-1	CASSSGLAGAPEQFF	TGTGCCAGCAGCTCCGGACTAGCGGGAGCACCAGAGCAGTTCTTC
TRBV2	few	TRBD2	TRBJ2-4	CAQRGELAKNIQYF	TGTGCCCAGCGGGGTGAGCTAGCCAAAAACATTCAGTACTTC
TRBV9	few	-	TRBJ2-5	CASSPNGVETQYF	TGTGCCAGCAGCCCAAACGGGGTAGAGACCCAGTACTTC
TRBV2	-	TRBD2	TRBJ2-6	CASSLLAGAGANVLTF	TGTGCCAGCAGTTTACTAGCGGGAGCTGGGGCCAACGTCCTGACTTTC
TRBV5-4	-	TRBD1	TRBJ2-1	CATTKQGSNEQFF	TGTGCCACTACTAAACAGGGGAGCAATGAGCAGTTCTTC
TRBV29-1	-	TRBD2	TRBJ2-1	CSDRLAGGPDEQFF	TGCAGCGACAGACTAGCGGGAGGTCCCGATGAGCAGTTCTTC
TRBV5-6	few	TRBD1	TRBJ2-1	CASSLDRQGPYNEQFF	TGTGCCAGCAGCTTGGATCGACAGGGGCCTTACAATGAGCAGTTCTTC
TRBV28	few	TRBD2	TRBJ2-2	CASSPYGLAGSTGELFF	TGTGCCAGCAGTCCATACGGACTAGCGGGGAGCACCGGGGAGCTGTTTTTT